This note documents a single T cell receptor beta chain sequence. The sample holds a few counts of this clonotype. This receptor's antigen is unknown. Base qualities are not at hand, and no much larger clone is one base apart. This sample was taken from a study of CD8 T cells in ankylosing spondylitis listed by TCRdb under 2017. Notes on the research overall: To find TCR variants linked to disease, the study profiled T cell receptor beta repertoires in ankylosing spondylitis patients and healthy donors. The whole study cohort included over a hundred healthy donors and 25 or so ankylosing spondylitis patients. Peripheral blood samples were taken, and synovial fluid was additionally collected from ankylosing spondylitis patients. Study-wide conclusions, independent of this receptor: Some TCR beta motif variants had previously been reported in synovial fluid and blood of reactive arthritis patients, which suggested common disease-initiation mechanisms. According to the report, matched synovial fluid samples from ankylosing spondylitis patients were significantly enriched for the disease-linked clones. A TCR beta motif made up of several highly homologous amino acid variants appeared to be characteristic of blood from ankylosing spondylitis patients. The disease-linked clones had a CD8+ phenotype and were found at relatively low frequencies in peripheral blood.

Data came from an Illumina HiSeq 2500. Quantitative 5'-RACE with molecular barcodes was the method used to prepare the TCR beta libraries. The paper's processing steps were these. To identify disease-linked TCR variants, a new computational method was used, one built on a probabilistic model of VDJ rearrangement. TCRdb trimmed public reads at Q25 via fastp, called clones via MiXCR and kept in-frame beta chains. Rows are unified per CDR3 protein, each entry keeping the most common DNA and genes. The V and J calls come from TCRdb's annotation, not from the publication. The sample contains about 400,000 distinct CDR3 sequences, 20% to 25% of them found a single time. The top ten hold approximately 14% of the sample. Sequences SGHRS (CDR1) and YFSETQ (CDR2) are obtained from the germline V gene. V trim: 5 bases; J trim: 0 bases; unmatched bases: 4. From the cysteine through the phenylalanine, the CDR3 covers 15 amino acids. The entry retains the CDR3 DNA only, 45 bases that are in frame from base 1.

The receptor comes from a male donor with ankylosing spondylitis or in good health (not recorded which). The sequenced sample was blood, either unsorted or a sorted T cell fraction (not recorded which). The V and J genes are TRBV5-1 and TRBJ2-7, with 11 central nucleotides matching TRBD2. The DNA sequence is TGCGCCAGCAGACCGACTAGCGGGACCTCCTACGAGCAGTACTTC. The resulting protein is CASRPTSGTSYEQYF.